Below, 12 T cell receptor beta chains from the same sample are listed, as sequenced in a study of blood T cell repertoires in COVID-19. The table came from immunoSEQ multiplex PCR; TCRdb's copy has only in-frame clones and leaves some out. The profile shows some 100,000 clones, around 89% of them singletons. Material: peripheral blood. The receptor set was obtained from a woman over 75 with active COVID-19.

This rearrangement joins TRBV24-1 to TRBJ2-1, with 10 bases matching TRBD1. This CDR3 is built from 16 residues. Germline V gene lookup returns CDR1 KGHDR and CDR2 SFDVKD. V trimming: 5 bases; J trimming: 4 bases; junction bases outside the gene matches: 7. In DNA, the CDR3 is TGTGCCACCAGTGCTTTCGGGACAGGGGTATACAATGAGCAGTTCTTC. Protein product: CATSAFGTGVYNEQFF.

The chain combines TRBV28 with TRBJ2-2; D gene ambiguous. V was trimmed by 8 bases and J by 0 bases, leaving 7 bases between them. The CDR3 extends over 13 amino acids. Germline CDR1 MDHEN, CDR2 SYDVKM. The CDR3 loop is CASWLPNTGELFF. In DNA, the CDR3 is TGTGCCAGCTGGCTTCCGAACACCGGGGAGCTGTTTTTT.

This clone showed up just once. The chain couples TRBV5-8 to TRBJ1-1; D may be TRBD1 (5 bases). Germline CDR1 SGHTS, CDR2 YDEGEE. Trimming cost V 0 bases and J 5 bases, with 14 bases left between them. The CDR3 is 15 residues long. The CDR3 spells CASSLVLVGGTEAFF. The CDR3 DNA sequence: TGTGCCAGCAGCTTGGTTCTGGTGGGGGGAACTGAAGCTTTCTTT.

This rearrangement joins TRBV3-1 (or the pseudogene TRBV3-2) to TRBJ1-4; no firm D call. Germline lookup yields CDR1 LGHDT and CDR2 YNNKEL (reference sequence). Trimming took 4 bases from V and 0 from J, leaving 15 bases between them. This CDR3 comprises 17 residues. The CDR3 spells CASSPNAGYPTNEKLFF. The CDR3 DNA is TGTGCCAGCAGCCCGAATGCGGGGTACCCAACTAATGAAAAACTGTTTTTT.

The rearrangement joins TRBV7-3 to TRBJ1-1; TRBD1 might be the D (6 bases). This CDR3 region has 16 residues. Germline loops: CDR1 SGHTA, CDR2 FQGTGA. V shed 1 base and J shed 3 bases, with 15 bases lying between them. In DNA form, the CDR3 reads TGTGCCAGCAGCTTAAGCGGGGGGGCCGGTGACACTGAAGCTTTCTTT. Amino acids: CASSLSGGAGDTEAFF.

In this sample, this clone turned up a few times. V and J are TRBV2 and TRBJ2-3, with 7 bases that match TRBD1. This CDR3 spans 15 amino acids. Germline assignment: CDR1 SNHLY and CDR2 FYNNEI. V lost 1 base to trimming and J lost 6 bases; unmatched junction nucleotides: 7. In DNA, the CDR3 is TGTGCCAGCAGTGAAGGGGACAGCCAAAGCGATACGCAGTATTTT. Translating gives CASSEGDSQSDTQYF.

The chain carries TRBV27 and TRBJ1-4, with D tentatively TRBD1 (6 bases). Germline CDR1 MNHEY, CDR2 SMNVEV (reference sequence). V lost 6 bases, J lost 1 base, and 9 bases lay in between. The CDR3 runs 14 residues. Written as DNA, the CDR3 is TGTGCCAGCAGCCCAGGGGTAACTAATGAAAAACTGTTTTTT. It translates to CASSPGVTNEKLFF.

The chain is built from TRBV14 and TRBJ2-7; TRBD2 matches 12 bases. Trimming took 3 bases from V and 4 from J; bases not matched to a gene: 7. The CDR3 extends over 16 amino acids. Germline V gene sequence: CDR1 SGHDN, CDR2 FVKESK. In DNA form, the CDR3 reads TGTGCCAGCAGCCAGACGACTAGCGGGAGAACATACGAGCAGTACTTC. It specifies CASSQTTSGRTYEQYF.

This clone came up once. This chain uses TRBV19 with TRBJ2-1; 9 positions agree with TRBD2. Germline CDR1 and CDR2: LNHDA and SQIVND (reference sequence). The CDR3 extends over 15 amino acids. V gave up 7 bases and J gave up 5 bases; unmatched junction bases: 9. The CDR3 DNA is TGTGCCAGTAAAAAGGCGGGAGGGCCTGACAATGAGCAGTTCTTC. It yields the protein CASKKAGGPDNEQFF.

V usage is TRBV19 and J usage is TRBJ2-5; 7 bases are a match to TRBD1. The germline CDR1 and CDR2 sequences are LNHDA and SQIVND (reference sequence). The CDR3 totals 14 residues. V dropped 5 bases and J dropped 9; count of bases not matched to a gene: 12. CDR3 in DNA: TGTGCCAGTAGTTCGGTACAGGGGCGGTTGGCCCAGTACTTC. It specifies CASSSVQGRLAQYF.

The V and J genes are TRBV6-5 and TRBJ1-6; weak D call: TRBD1 (6 bases). The CDR3 runs to 16 residues. Germline-derived CDR1 and CDR2 are MNHEY and SVGAGI. Trimming stripped 0 bases from V and 7 bases from J, with 13 bases between. CDR3 coding DNA: TGTGCCAGCAGTTACTCGGCAGGGGCTAGGAATTCACCCCTCCACTTT. It translates to CASSYSAGARNSPLHF.

CDR3 sequence reads: CASSPLVTGASGANVLTF. CDR3 sequence (DNA): TGTGCCAGCTCACCACTAGTGACAGGGGCGTCTGGGGCCAACGTCCTGACTTTC. The genes are TRBV18 and TRBJ2-6; 8 nucleotides agree with TRBD1. V was pared by 1 base and J by 1 base, with 6 bases of the junction left unmatched. This CDR3 has 18 amino acids. Per germline, CDR1 KGHSH and CDR2 LQKENI.